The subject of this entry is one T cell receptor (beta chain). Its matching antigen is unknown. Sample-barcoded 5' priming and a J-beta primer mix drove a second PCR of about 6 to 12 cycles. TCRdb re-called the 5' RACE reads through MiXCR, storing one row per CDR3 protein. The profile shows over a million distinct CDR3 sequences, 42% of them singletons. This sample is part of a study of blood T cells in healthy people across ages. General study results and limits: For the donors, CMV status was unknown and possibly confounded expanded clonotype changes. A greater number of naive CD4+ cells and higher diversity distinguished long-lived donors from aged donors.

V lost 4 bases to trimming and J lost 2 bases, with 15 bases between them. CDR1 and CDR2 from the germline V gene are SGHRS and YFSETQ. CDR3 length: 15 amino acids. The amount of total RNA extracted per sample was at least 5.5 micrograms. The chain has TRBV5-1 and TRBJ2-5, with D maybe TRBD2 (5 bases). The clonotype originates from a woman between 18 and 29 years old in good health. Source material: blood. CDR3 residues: CASSPVGLAQETQYF. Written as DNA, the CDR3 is TGCGCCAGCAGCCCAGTAGGCCTAGCACAAGAGACCCAGTACTTC.